Listed below are T cell receptor beta chains from one sample, sequenced in a study of blood T cell repertoires in COVID-19. Clones were read by immunoSEQ multiplex PCR, and TCRdb kept only the in-frame ones, dropping some. In the table there are a few hundred thousand clones, roughly 88% of which are singletons. Source material: peripheral blood. These receptors came from a woman aged 45-65 years with active or convalescent COVID-19. Each CDR3 is given with its conserved first and last residue. A D gene is named only where the DNA matches it firmly. Only part of the rows carry a size: once, few, many, or a class if the clone is expanded.

j_call d_call clone_size v_call cdr3_nt cdr3_aa
TRBJ2-7 TRBD1 NA TRBV10-3 TGTGCCATCAGTGGAACAGGGGGCTACGAGCAGTACTTC CAISGTGGYEQYF
TRBJ2-1 TRBD2 NA TRBV20-1 TGCAGTGCTTCGACCGAAGCGGGACAGTTCTTC CSASTEAGQFF
TRBJ1-2 NA NA TRBV29-1 TGCAGCGTTGAAGACCCTAAACTTACACCGGGTGGCTACACCTTC CSVEDPKLTPGGYTF
TRBJ1-2 TRBD1 NA TRBV6-5 TGTGCCAGCCAGGGGGCTGGCGGCTACACCTTC CASQGAGGYTF
TRBJ1-1 NA NA TRBV5-4 TGTGCCAGCAGAGGGAACAGGGTATCGAACACTGAAGCTTTCTTT CASRGNRVSNTEAFF
TRBJ2-5 NA NA TRBV5-1 TGCGCCAGCAGCTTGAGGCGGGGTATGGGAGAGACCCAGTACTTC CASSLRRGMGETQYF
TRBJ1-1 NA NA TRBV15 TGTGCCACCAGCAGAGAATCTGGGGCGAAAACTGAAGCTTTCTTT CATSRESGAKTEAFF
TRBJ2-1 TRBD2 NA TRBV7-6 TGTGCCAGCAGCCCCTCTAGCGGGAGGGCCAATGAGCAGTTCTTC CASSPSSGRANEQFF
TRBJ2-1 NA NA TRBV18 TGTGCCAGCTCACCCACTGACTACTTAAGCTCCTACAATGAGCAGTTCTTC CASSPTDYLSSYNEQFF
TRBJ2-3 NA NA TRBV7-9 TGTGCCAGCAGCACTTGGACAGCCCTAGATACGCAGTATTTT CASSTWTALDTQYF
TRBJ1-3 TRBD1 NA TRBV12-5 TGTGCTAGTGGTTTAATTATAAGGGGGCCCGGGGACACCATATATTTT CASGLIIRGPGDTIYF
TRBJ1-4 NA NA TRBV18 TGTGCCAGCTCACCATCCCGGGTAACCGGAACTAATGAAAAACTGTTTTTT CASSPSRVTGTNEKLFF
TRBJ1-3 TRBD1 NA TRBV9 TGTGCCAGCAGTGAATGGGACAGGGCGGATTCGAGGGGAAACACCATATATTTT CASSEWDRADSRGNTIYF
TRBJ1-2 NA NA TRBV4-2 TGTGCCAGCAGCCAAGATAAGTCTGGGGCAGGGAATAGCTATGGCTACACCTTC CASSQDKSGAGNSYGYTF
TRBJ1-1 TRBD1 few TRBV6-5 TGTGCCACCCAAAAAGCACAGGGGTTAACTGAAGCTTTCTTT CATQKAQGLTEAFF
TRBJ1-1 NA NA TRBV6-5 TGTGCCAGCAGTTACAGGGGGAACACTGAAGCTTTCTTT CASSYRGNTEAFF
TRBJ1-1 NA NA TRBV6-4 TGTGCCAGCAGAGCCGGCGGTCAGGGCACTGAAGCTTTCTTT CASRAGGQGTEAFF
TRBJ2-1 TRBD2 NA TRBV7-2 TGTGCCAGCAGCTTAGAAGGCGGGGGGCAGTTCTTC CASSLEGGGQFF
TRBJ1-1 NA NA TRBV5-1 TGCGCCAGCAGCTGGGGGAGGAGGGGCACTGAAGCTTTCTTT CASSWGRRGTEAFF
TRBJ2-1 NA NA TRBV7-2 TGTGCCAGCAGCTTAGGAGCGGCTTCCTACAATGAGCAGTTCTTC CASSLGAASYNEQFF
TRBJ1-5 TRBD1 NA TRBV18 TGTGCCAGCTCACCAGCAACGACAGGGGTAGGCCAGCCCCAGCATTTT CASSPATTGVGQPQHF
TRBJ2-7 NA NA TRBV19 TGTGCCAGTAGTATTTTTCCAGGGTACGAGCAGTACTTC CASSIFPGYEQYF
TRBJ1-2 TRBD1 once TRBV18 TGTGCCAGCTCACTGGGACAGGGCAACTATGGCTACACCTTC CASSLGQGNYGYTF
TRBJ2-5 TRBD2 NA TRBV11-2 TGTGCCAGCAGCCCCCCCTTGGGGCGGGGGACAGAGACCCAGTACTTC CASSPPLGRGTETQYF
TRBJ1-2 NA NA TRBV20-1 TGCAGTGCTAGTTCCGGTAATGGCTACACCTTC CSASSGNGYTF
TRBJ2-1 TRBD2 NA TRBV29-1 TGCAGCGTTGAAGGCGGGGGGGCCCGGAATGAGCAGTTCTTC CSVEGGGARNEQFF
TRBJ2-3 TRBD2 NA TRBV3-1/TRBV3-2 TGTGCCAGCAGCGGACGGACTAGCGGGAGAACAGATACGCAGTATTTT CASSGRTSGRTDTQYF
TRBJ1-4 TRBD1 NA TRBV10-3 TGTGCCACCTGGACAGGGGGCGCGGGGGGGAATGAAAAACTGTTTTTT CATWTGGAGGNEKLFF
TRBJ2-7 TRBD2 NA TRBV27 TGTGCCAGCAGTTCAGGACTAGCGGTTAGCTCCTACGAGCAGTACTTC CASSSGLAVSSYEQYF
TRBJ1-1 TRBD1 NA TRBV5-5 TGTGCCAGCAGCTTGGACAGGGGTGAAGCTTTCTTT CASSLDRGEAFF
TRBJ1-3 NA NA TRBV30 TGTGCCTGGGGAGGGGCACGCCACATATATTTT CAWGGARHIYF
TRBJ2-1 TRBD2 few TRBV11-2 TGTGCCAGCAGCTCTTTAAGCGGGAGTAACTATGAGCAGTTCTTC CASSSLSGSNYEQFF
TRBJ1-1 TRBD1 once TRBV25-1 TGTGCCAGCAGTGTATCCACAGGGGTACTGAACACTGAAGCTTTCTTT CASSVSTGVLNTEAFF
TRBJ1-2 NA NA TRBV5-4 TGTGCCAGCAGCTTGGGTAGTGGTGGTAACTATGGCTACACCTTC CASSLGSGGNYGYTF
TRBJ1-1 NA NA TRBV7-2 TGTGCCAGCAGCGGACTCCAAGGCACTGAAGCTTTCTTT CASSGLQGTEAFF
TRBJ1-1 TRBD1 NA TRBV15 TGTGCCACCAGCACTAGACAGGGGGTAGGCACTGAAGCTTTCTTT CATSTRQGVGTEAFF
TRBJ1-6 TRBD1 NA TRBV27 TGTGCCAGCAGCTCCCTCGGACAGGTCTCTTATAATTCACCCCTCCACTTT CASSSLGQVSYNSPLHF
TRBJ2-3 NA once TRBV3-1/TRBV3-2 TGTGCCAGCAGCCCCATGGCGGGAGATACGCAGTATTTT CASSPMAGDTQYF
TRBJ2-3 TRBD2 NA TRBV5-4 TGTGCCAGCAGCCGCCCCCGCCAGCGGGGGGCCACTACCACAGATACGCAGTATTTT CASSRPRQRGATTTDTQYF